This section outlines one TCR beta chain sequence together with its context. This clone was counted once. Its target antigen remains unknown. Per-base quality was not reported, and no clone a single base away is much larger than it. Unmatched junction bases come to 5, with V trimmed by 1 base and J by 4 bases. CDR1 LGHNA and CDR2 YNFKEQ are derived from the germline V gene. The CDR3 numbers 16 residues from cysteine through phenylalanine. The CDR3 DNA has 48 bases and is translated from base 1. Each collaborating institution followed its own protocols to collect whole blood in K2EDTA tubes. For TCRbeta analysis, collaborator samples were shipped as frozen whole blood, as isolated PBMCs, or as DNA extracted from either sample type. The data were obtained in a study of blood T cell repertoires in COVID-19 (dated by TCRdb to between 2020 and 2021). For context, the study as a whole: Samples from collaborators originated in the United States, Italy and Spain and spanned both the acute and convalescent phases of COVID-19. The prospective study material was composed of cDNA or gDNA derived from T cells, B-cell-depleted T cells, or PBMCs. Deeply sampled blood TCRbeta repertoires from subjects exposed to, actively infected with, or recovered from COVID-19 were included in the dataset. The repertoires were released in a freely available public database intended as a resource for research on the immune response to SARS-CoV-2. The samples were drawn from two sources: the first 160 participants of the ongoing ImmuneRACE study, and 1,200 or so subjects contributed by 6 global collaborators. The sample metadata nearly always contained a de-identified subject ID, COVID-19 status, age in years and sex. Where available, HLA class I and class II types were taken from metadata supplied by the sample provider and were not determined by assay-based typing. On the study overall, not on this receptor specifically: The quantity of clinical and demographic metadata differed by source and by participant and was supplied without curation.

The immunoSEQ Assay, a bias-controlled multiplex PCR, was used to amplify TCRbeta CDR3 regions from genomic DNA. Regarding the original processing steps: Nucleated cell counts per sample were estimated from amplification of reference gene primers within the assay. Sequence reads were collapsed and filtered to measure the absolute abundance of every unique TCRbeta CDR3 rearrangement. For each sample, productive Simpson clonality was calculated as the square root of Simpson's diversity index over productive rearrangements. In TCRdb, the immuneACCESS table is reduced to in-frame sequences with V and J assigned. These tables do not hold every clone; where another copy was compared, an unresolved V gene accounts for under half, and the others remain unexplained. V, J and clone size are those of that table, while D and trimming were read from the DNA. This sample lists about 29,000 clones; roughly 80% were detected once. The biggest ten clones account for about 9.8% of the sample.

The sequence is built from TRBV4-2 and TRBJ2-1, with 9 bases aligning to TRBD2. Sequenced sample: peripheral blood. The origin of this receptor is a man older than 75 with active COVID-19. The nucleotide sequence reads TGTGCCAGCAGCCAAGGAGCGGGGGGTGGGTACAATGAGCAGTTCTTC. Translated, it gives CASSQGAGGGYNEQFF.